This TCR beta chain was sequenced in a study of blood T cell repertoires in COVID-19. About the research overall: Some COVID-19 samples were acute and others convalescent; all came from the United States, Italy and Spain. PBMCs, B-cell-depleted T cells, or T cells were the source of the cDNA or gDNA that made up the material.

As originally analysed: From reference gene primer amplification, estimates of nucleated cell counts were derived. Using immunoSEQ multiplex PCR, the repertoire was profiled, and TCRdb retains in-frame clones only, with some absent. V, J and clone size reflect that table, while D and trimming were determined from the DNA. The sample shows fewer than 75,000 clones, about 87% of them seen only once. Per the germline V gene, CDR1 is LNHDA and CDR2 is SQIVND (reference sequence). The CDR3 contains 15 residues. V was clipped by 10 bases and J by 5 bases; unmatched bases: 11. This sequence was found in a man aged 45-65 years with active COVID-19. Sequencing input: peripheral blood. V usage is TRBV19 and J usage is TRBJ2-2; 9 bases are shared with TRBD1. CDR3 bases: TGTGCCATTTCTACAGGGGGCGGAGGTACCGGGGAGCTGTTTTTT. Translation: CAISTGGGGTGELFF.